The 16 T cell receptor beta chains below were found in one sample sequenced in a study of blood T cell repertoires in COVID-19. Assay used: immunoSEQ multiplex PCR; TCRdb lists only in-frame clones, some missing. Altogether 130,000 or so clones are present, around 78% being singletons, with the ten largest covering about 10%. Sequences were obtained from peripheral blood. The receptors originated from a human donor in a cohort sampled during active COVID-19.

This clone was seen a single time. The gene calls are TRBV9 and TRBJ2-7; D might be TRBD2 (5 bases). Between the trimmed V and J ends, which lost 4 bases and 6 bases, there was a span of 14 bases. Germline V gene sequence: CDR1 SGDLS, CDR2 YYNGEE. There are 13 residues in the CDR3. The CDR3 protein is CASSPPVGSEQYF. The CDR3, as DNA: TGTGCCAGCAGCCCTCCAGTAGGGAGCGAGCAGTACTTC.

The genes are TRBV2 and TRBJ2-3; D remains ambiguous. Per the germline V gene, CDR1 is SNHLY and CDR2 is FYNNEI. CDR3 length: 14 amino acids. Trimming took off 5 bases at V and 2 bases at J, with 11 bases between the two ends. In nucleotides, the CDR3 is TGTGCCAGCAGTTATGGAGCCTCCACAGATACGCAGTATTTT. Residues: CASSYGASTDTQYF. Together with reference TRBV2 and TRBJ2-3, the CDR3 gives the full variable domain: EPEVTQTPSHQVTQMGQEVILRCVPISNHLYFYWYRQILGQKVEFLVSFYNNEISEKSEIFDDQFSVERPDGSNFTLKIRSTKLEDSAMYFCASSYGASTDTQYFGPGTRLTVL.

There are many counts of this clone. The chain recombines TRBV5-4 with TRBJ1-5; TRBD1 might be the D (5 bases). Trimming cost V 0 bases and J 5 bases, with 12 bases left between them. CDR3 length: 15 residues. Germline-derived CDR1 and CDR2 are SGHNT and YYREEE (reference sequence). The DNA for the CDR3 is TGTGCCAGCAGCTTGGGGGGGGGACTTGATCAGCCCCAGCATTTT. This gives the protein CASSLGGGLDQPQHF.

J is TRBJ1-2 and V is TRBV7-8; D is possibly TRBD1 (6 bases). The CDR3 totals 15 residues. Trimming took 4 bases from V and 0 from J, leaving 12 bases between them. Per germline, CDR1 SGHVS and CDR2 FQNEAQ. The CDR3, as DNA: TGTGCCAGCAGCTATCAGGGGCTCCCTAACTATGGCTACACCTTC. This sequence encodes CASSYQGLPNYGYTF.

The chain recombines TRBV3-1 (or the pseudogene TRBV3-2) with TRBJ2-2, with TRBD2 matching 9 bases. With V trimmed by 0 bases and J by 9 bases, 8 bases remained unmatched. The length of the CDR3 is 16 residues. CDR1 is LGHDT, CDR2 YNNKEL, per germline (reference sequence). The CDR3 region is CASSQDRGTSLWELFF. The CDR3 coding sequence is TGTGCCAGCAGCCAAGATAGGGGGACTAGCCTTTGGGAGCTGTTTTTT.

The V and J genes are TRBV10-2 and TRBJ1-2; 8 nucleotides line up with TRBD1. The CDR3 totals 13 residues. In germline, CDR1 is WSHSY, CDR2 SAAADI. Trimming took 6 bases from V and 0 from J; bases not matched to a gene: 0. CDR3 sequence reads: CASRTGANYGYTF. CDR3 sequence (DNA): TGCGCCAGCAGGACAGGGGCTAACTATGGCTACACCTTC.

The V gene is TRBV11-2, the J gene TRBJ2-5; TRBD2 might be the D (5 bases). The CDR3 runs 14 residues. Germline CDR1 reads SGHAT; CDR2 reads FQNNGV. V lost 1 base and J 0 bases, leaving 6 bases between the germline ends. The CDR3 region is CASSLGGYQETQYF. As DNA, the CDR3 is TGTGCCAGCAGCTTAGGAGGGTACCAAGAGACCCAGTACTTC.

Many counts were recorded for this clone. The gene calls are TRBV5-5 and TRBJ1-1; D is ambiguous. Germline assignment: CDR1 SGHKS and CDR2 YYEKEE (reference sequence). CDR3 length: 13 amino acids. V was trimmed by 0 bases and J by 11 bases, leaving 14 bases between them. The CDR3 coding sequence is TGTGCCAGCAGCTTGGGCGAGGGTCGTCAGGCTTTCTTT. The encoded protein is CASSLGEGRQAFF.

In this sample, this clone turned up a few times. The chain couples TRBV28 to TRBJ1-1; 7 nucleotides line up with TRBD1. The CDR3 totals 15 residues. Germline V gene sequence: CDR1 MDHEN, CDR2 SYDVKM. After removal of 5 bases from V and 0 bases from J, the junction contained 6 bases not matched to a gene. This CDR3 reads CASSTYRGLNTEAFF. The CDR3 nucleotides read TGTGCCAGCAGTACCTACAGGGGACTGAACACTGAAGCTTTCTTT.

This clone has only one observation. The chain has TRBV30 and TRBJ2-5; D ambiguous. From germline, CDR1 is GTSNPN and CDR2 SVGIG (reference sequence). The CDR3 is 11 residues long. The V gene lost 4 bases and the J gene lost 2 bases, with 5 bases spanning the gap. CDR3 sequence: CAWKRQETQYF. The CDR3 DNA reads TGTGCCTGGAAGCGTCAAGAGACCCAGTACTTC.

This rearrangement joins TRBV6-5 to TRBJ1-2, with 7 positions matching TRBD1. Germline V gives CDR1 MNHEY, CDR2 SVGAGI. The CDR3 spans 12 residues. Losses at the gene ends were 6 bases for V and 6 bases for J; bases not matched to a gene: 4. CDR3 DNA sequence: TGTGCCAGCAGACGACAGGGACATGGCTACACCTTC. This sequence encodes CASRRQGHGYTF.

The chain links TRBV5-1 to TRBJ1-3; the match to TRBD1 covers 9 bases. V was clipped by 4 bases and J by 5 bases; unmatched bases: 4. Per the germline V gene, CDR1 is SGHRS and CDR2 is YFSETQ. The CDR3 is made up of 14 amino acids. CDR3 nucleotide sequence: TGCGCCAGCAGCCTGGGACAGGGAAGAAACACCATATATTTT. This encodes CASSLGQGRNTIYF. Full variable domain (missing parts from reference TRBV5-1 and TRBJ1-3): KAGVTQTPRYLIKTRGQQVTLSCSPISGHRSVSWYQQTPGQGLQFLFEYFSETQRNKGNFPGRFSGRQFSNSRSEMNVSTLELGDSALYLCASSLGQGRNTIYFGEGSWLTVV.

V usage is TRBV6-4 and J usage is TRBJ2-2; weak D call: TRBD2 (5 bases). The germline V gene has CDR1 MRHNA and CDR2 SNTAGT. V was cut by 5 bases and J by 4 bases, with 11 bases left in between. The CDR3 totals 14 residues. The CDR3 DNA is TGTGCCAGCAGTCCCGGGGTAGGCACCGGGGAGCTGTTTTTT. It yields the protein CASSPGVGTGELFF.

The rearrangement links TRBV4-2 to TRBJ2-1, with TRBD2 matching over 11 bases. Germline V gene data show CDR1 as LGHNA and CDR2 as YNFKEQ. The CDR3 has 15 residues. Losses at the gene ends were 4 bases for V and 4 bases for J; bases not matched to a gene: 3. The CDR3 protein is CASSLSGGAYNEQFF. The CDR3 coding sequence is TGTGCCAGCAGCCTTAGCGGGGGGGCATACAATGAGCAGTTCTTC.

The chain links TRBV9 to TRBJ1-5; TRBD1 is a possible D gene (5 bases). V shed 3 bases and J shed 7 bases, with 17 bases lying between them. The germline V gene has CDR1 SGDLS and CDR2 YYNGEE. CDR3 length: 15 amino acids. CDR3 region: CASSGSGAPAQPQHF. In DNA, the CDR3 is TGTGCCAGCAGCGGATCTGGGGCCCCGGCCCAGCCCCAGCATTTT.

This clone was recorded once. The chain links TRBV27 to TRBJ2-1; 10 nucleotides line up with TRBD2. The ends lost 8 bases at V and 4 bases at J; junction bases unmatched: 8. CDR3 length: 15 residues. Germline V gene lookup returns CDR1 MNHEY and CDR2 SMNVEV (reference sequence). The CDR3 region is CASYHSGGKYNEQFF. The DNA for the CDR3 is TGTGCCAGCTATCATAGCGGGGGGAAGTACAATGAGCAGTTCTTC.